In its sample, the clone carrying this TCR beta chain was seen once. The CDR3 loop spans 16 amino acids. Germline V gene data show CDR1 as SGHDT and CDR2 as YYEEEE. The V segment lost 1 base and the J segment 0 bases; nucleotides outside the gene matches: 7. The data were produced by immunoSEQ multiplex PCR, yet TCRdb's version contains in-frame clones alone and is incomplete. The top ten clones hold around 1.3% of a sample with about 200,000 clones, 75% to 90% of them seen once. This entry belongs to a study of blood T cell repertoires in COVID-19. The chain carries TRBV5-6 and TRBJ2-7, with 7 positions matching TRBD2. Sequencing input: PBMCs or T cells enriched from blood (not recorded which). The sequence was collected from a man aged 30-40 years who had recovered from COVID-19. The CDR3 coding sequence is TGTGCCAGCAGCTTGAAGTACAGGACTAGCTCCTACGAGCAGTACTTC. Translating it yields CASSLKYRTSSYEQYF.